This TCR beta chain was captured by sequencing in a study of T cell changes during pregnancy in multiple sclerosis. Generated by immunoSEQ multiplex PCR, the TCRdb table keeps only in-frame clones and is missing some. The data contain some 80,000 clones, roughly 90% of them singletons. The origin of this receptor is a female donor in good health, enrolled as a control in a pregnancy study. The specimen comprised peripheral blood, sampled in the first trimester of pregnancy.

CDR3 bases: TGTGCTAGTGGTTTTGGGCAGACCCGGGATACGCAGTATTTT. Amino acids: CASGFGQTRDTQYF. The genes are TRBV12-5 and TRBJ2-3, with D hard to call. The germline gives CDR1 LGHNT, CDR2 FRNRAP. The CDR3 runs 14 residues. V lost 3 bases and J 6 bases, leaving 13 bases between the germline ends.